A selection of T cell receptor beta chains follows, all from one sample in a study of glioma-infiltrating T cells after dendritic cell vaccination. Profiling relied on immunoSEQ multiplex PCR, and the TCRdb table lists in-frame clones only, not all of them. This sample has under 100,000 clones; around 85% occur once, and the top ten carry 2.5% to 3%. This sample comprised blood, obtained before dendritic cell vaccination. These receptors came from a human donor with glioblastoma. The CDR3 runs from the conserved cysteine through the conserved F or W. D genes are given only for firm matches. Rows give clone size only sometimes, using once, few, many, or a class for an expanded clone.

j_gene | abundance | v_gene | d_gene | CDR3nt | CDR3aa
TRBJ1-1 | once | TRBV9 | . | TGTGCCAGCAGCCCTCAACCCCCGGGGGGTGTCACTGAAGCTTTCTTT | CASSPQPPGGVTEAFF
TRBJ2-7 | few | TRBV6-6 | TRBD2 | TGTGCCAGCAGTTTCGGGGGGTACGAGCAGTACTTC | CASSFGGYEQYF
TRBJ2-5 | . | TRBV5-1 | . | TGCGCCAGCAGCCCAGGGTTCGGGGAGACCCAGTACTTC | CASSPGFGETQYF
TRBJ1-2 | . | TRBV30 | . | TGTGCCTGGAGTACCCGGTACGGCTACACCTTC | CAWSTRYGYTF
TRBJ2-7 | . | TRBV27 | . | TGTGCCAGCAGTCCCCACGTTGCCGGGGTTAGTTACGAGCAGTACTTC | CASSPHVAGVSYEQYF
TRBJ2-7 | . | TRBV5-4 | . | TGTGCCAGCAGCTCGAGGGAATACGAGCAGTACTTC | CASSSREYEQYF
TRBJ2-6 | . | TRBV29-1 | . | TGCAGCGTTCGGGCTGGGGCCAACGTCCTGACTTTC | CSVRAGANVLTF
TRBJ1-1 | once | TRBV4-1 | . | TGCGCCAGCAGCCAAGAGGCGCTGGGGGGAGACACTGAAGCTTTCTTT | CASSQEALGGDTEAFF
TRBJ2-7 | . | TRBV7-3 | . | TGTGCCAGCAGCTTGAGGAGGGGAACCCACGAGCAGTACTTC | CASSLRRGTHEQYF
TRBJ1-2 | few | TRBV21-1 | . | TGTGCCAGCTTATATGTTTCTCGCTACACCTTC | CASLYVSRYTF
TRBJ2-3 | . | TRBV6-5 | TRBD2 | TGTGCCAGCAGTTACTTGATAGCGGGGCCGGGAGATACGCAGTATTTT | CASSYLIAGPGDTQYF
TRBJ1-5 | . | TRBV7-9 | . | TGTGCCAGCAGCGGGGGGGGGAATAGCAATCAGCCCCAGCATTTT | CASSGGGNSNQPQHF
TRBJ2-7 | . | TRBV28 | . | TGTGCCAGCAGCCCTTCTAGCGCACCCCCCGACGAGCAGTACTTC | CASSPSSAPPDEQYF
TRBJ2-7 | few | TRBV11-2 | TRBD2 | TGTGCCAGCAGCCTGGGACTAGCGACTGAGCAGTACTTC | CASSLGLATEQYF
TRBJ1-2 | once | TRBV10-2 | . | TGCGCCAGCAGTGAGTCGACTCATGGGTTTAACTATGGCTACACCTTC | CASSESTHGFNYGYTF
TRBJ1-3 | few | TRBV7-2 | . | TGTGCCAGCAGCCCTACACCAGACAGAAACACCATATATTTT | CASSPTPDRNTIYF
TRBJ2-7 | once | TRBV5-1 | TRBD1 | TGCGCCAGCAGCTGGGGGACAGGGCCCTACGAGCAGTACTTC | CASSWGTGPYEQYF
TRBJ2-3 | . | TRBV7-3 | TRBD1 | TGTGCCAGCAGCCCGACCCGGGACAGCTTAACAGATACGCAGTATTTT | CASSPTRDSLTDTQYF
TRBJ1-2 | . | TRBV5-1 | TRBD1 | TGCGCCAGCAGGACAGGGGAAGGCTATGGCTACACCTTC | CASRTGEGYGYTF
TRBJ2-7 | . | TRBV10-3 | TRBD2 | TGTGCCATCAGTGAGGGGACTAGCGGGTTCTACGAGCAGTACTTC | CAISEGTSGFYEQYF
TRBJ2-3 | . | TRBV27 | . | TGTGCCAGCAGCCCAGCGACAGGACCTAGCACAGATACGCAGTATTTT | CASSPATGPSTDTQYF
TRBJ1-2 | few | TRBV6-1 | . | TGTGCCAGCAAGGACAGCTATGGCTACACCTTC | CASKDSYGYTF